The 12 T cell receptor beta chains below all came from one sample that was sequenced in a study of vaccination and CD4 T cells after COVID-19. The Oncomine TCR Beta short-read assay was what sequenced the DNA obtained from cultured CD4+ T cells. Using its own MiXCR run on the PCR reads, TCRdb lists one record per CDR3 protein. The sample includes around 20,000 distinct CDR3 sequences, around 50% seen only once; the top ten take 6.6%. These receptors' antigens are unknown. Sample treatment: roughly 10-day PBMC culture with coronavirus spike peptide pools or control peptides (ViraFEST assay). The source material was CD4+ T cells from blood, cultured in vitro, sampled before SARS-CoV-2 vaccination. The receptors shown here come from a human donor who had recovered from COVID-19.

V gene TRBV19 combines with J gene TRBJ1-5, with 7 bases fitting TRBD1. The CDR3 runs to 18 residues. With V trimmed by 2 bases and J by 0 bases, 10 bases remained unmatched. The germline V gene encodes CDR1 LNHDA and CDR2 SQIVND (reference sequence). This CDR3 reads CASSISDRRGYSNQPQHF. The CDR3 DNA follows: TGTGCCAGTAGTATATCGGACAGGAGGGGGTATAGCAATCAGCCCCAGCATTTT.

This chain uses TRBV7-9 with TRBJ1-2; D uncertain. The CDR3 has 14 residues. The germline V and J ends were trimmed by 0 bases and 6 bases, with 11 bases remaining between them. Germline V gene sequence: CDR1 SEHNR, CDR2 FQNEAQ (reference sequence). The CDR3 nucleotides are TGTGCCAGCAGCTTAGCAGGGATGGGCGATGGCTACACCTTC. It encodes CASSLAGMGDGYTF.

The V and J genes are TRBV2 and TRBJ2-3; D gene unclear. The germline CDR1 and CDR2 sequences are SNHLY and FYNNEI. Deletions cut 3 bases from V and 4 bases from J, with 11 bases between. This CDR3 has 14 amino acids. The CDR3: CASSDLSWADTQYF. CDR3 DNA: TGTGCCAGCAGTGATCTATCCTGGGCAGATACGCAGTATTTT.

The chain has TRBV5-1 and TRBJ2-7; TRBD2 matches at 8 bases. The CDR3 has 14 amino acids. The germline V gene has CDR1 SGHRS and CDR2 YFSETQ. With 4 bases clipped from V and 4 bases from J, the junction kept 7 bases outside the gene matches. The CDR3 nucleotides read TGCGCCAGCAGCCCTAGCGGGCTTCTATACGAGCAGTACTTC. Its protein product is CASSPSGLLYEQYF.

The chain uses TRBV7-3 and TRBJ2-2; D remains ambiguous. Germline V lookup: CDR1 SGHTA, CDR2 FQGTGA. Between the trimmed V and J ends, which lost 5 bases and 3 bases, there was a span of 10 bases. The CDR3 length is 14 residues. CDR3 sequence reads: CASSATRDTGELFF. For the CDR3, the DNA is TGTGCCAGCAGCGCGACACGGGACACCGGGGAGCTGTTTTTT.

The chain uses TRBV20-1 and TRBJ1-4; TRBD1 might be the D (5 bases). The CDR3 totals 13 residues. Germline CDR1 DFQATT, CDR2 SNEGSKA (reference sequence). V lost 6 bases and J 8 bases, leaving 16 bases between the germline ends. The CDR3 here is CSATQVEGEKLFF. In nucleotides, the CDR3 is TGCAGTGCCACACAGGTTGAAGGGGAAAAACTGTTTTTT.

This clonotype was observed a few times. The genes are TRBV19 and TRBJ2-3, with a weak D call TRBD2 (6 bases). The CDR3 runs 17 residues. Germline loops: CDR1 LNHDA, CDR2 SQIVND (reference sequence). V lost 5 bases and J 2 bases, leaving 20 bases between the germline ends. The CDR3 DNA reads as TGTGCCAGTAGTCCCACCGGGAGAGCGGCCTCCACAGATACGCAGTATTTT. Translating it yields CASSPTGRAASTDTQYF. Drawing the rest from reference TRBV19 and TRBJ2-3, the complete variable domain is DGGITQSPKYLFRKEGQNVTLSCEQNLNHDAMYWYRQDPGQGLRLIYYSQIVNDFQKGDIAEGYSVSREKKESFPLTVTSAQKNPTAFYLCASSPTGRAASTDTQYFGPGTRLTVL.

V is TRBV6-4 and J is TRBJ2-1, with TRBD2 matching 7 bases. The V segment lost 10 bases and the J segment 0 bases; nucleotides outside the gene matches: 15. This CDR3 region has 17 residues. The germline V gene has CDR1 MRHNA and CDR2 SNTAGT. CDR3 sequence reads: CATAKTSEFPSYNEQFF. CDR3 coding DNA: TGTGCCACCGCCAAAACTAGCGAATTTCCCTCCTACAATGAGCAGTTCTTC.

The genes are TRBV4-1 and TRBJ2-5; tentative D call: TRBD1 (7 bases). Germline V CDR1 and CDR2: MGHRA, YSYEKL. V was trimmed by 5 bases and J by 4 bases, leaving 20 bases between them. This CDR3 is 16 amino acids long. The CDR3 sequence is CASSTRQGSEGETQYF. CDR3 nucleotide sequence: TGCGCCAGCAGCACCCGACAGGGCTCGGAGGGAGAGACCCAGTACTTC.

This chain joins TRBV20-1 and TRBJ2-3; TRBD2 matches at 7 bases. CDR3 size: 13 residues. Germline V lookup: CDR1 DFQATT, CDR2 SNEGSKA (reference sequence). The V gene end was trimmed by 6 bases and the J gene end by 2 bases; junction bases not matched to a gene: 5. In DNA, the CDR3 is TGCAGTGCCCCGGGGGGATCCACAGATACGCAGTATTTT. Protein sequence: CSAPGGSTDTQYF.

This clonotype was picked up one time. The genes are TRBV24-1 and TRBJ1-2; weak D call: TRBD1 (6 bases). With 3 bases removed from V and 1 base from J, the gap between germline ends came to 11 bases. CDR3 size: 15 residues. Germline CDR1 is KGHDR and CDR2 is SFDVKD. This CDR3 reads CATSDAGASNYGYTF. The DNA for the CDR3 is TGTGCCACCAGTGATGCAGGGGCCAGTAACTATGGCTACACCTTC.

This rearrangement joins TRBV6-2 or TRBV6-3 to TRBJ1-5; tentative D call: TRBD1 (5 bases). Germline values: CDR1 MNHEY, CDR2 SVGEGT. The CDR3 is made up of 15 amino acids. Deletions cut 6 bases from V and 4 bases from J, with 16 bases between. The CDR3 region is CASSPGGRANQPQHF. In nucleotides, the CDR3 is TGTGCCAGCAGCCCCGGGGGGAGGGCGAATCAGCCCCAGCATTTT.